These 26 T cell receptor beta chains originate from one sample sequenced in a study of T-cell memory formation after mild COVID-19. MiXCR, applied by TCRdb to the 5' RACE reads, yields one record per CDR3 protein. The repertoire holds some 250,000 distinct CDR3 sequences, over 9% seen once, with around a fifth in the top ten. Material: PBMCs or a T cell subset sorted from them (not recorded which). The receptors come from a man aged 18-30 years who had mild COVID-19 (a few samples of this study predate the infection). Cell type and time point are not known.

This clonotype appeared a few times. V usage is TRBV20-1 and J usage is TRBJ2-7; 8 positions match TRBD1. CDR3 size: 12 residues. V gave up 6 bases and J gave up 5 bases; unmatched junction bases: 6. Per germline, CDR1 DFQATT and CDR2 SNEGSKA (reference sequence). As DNA, the CDR3 is TGCAGTGCGAGCGACAGGGGTCACGAGCAGTACTTC. It specifies CSASDRGHEQYF.

There are many counts of this clonotype. The chain links TRBV2 to TRBJ1-2; D is unresolved. V gave up 0 bases and J gave up 2 bases, with 7 bases separating them. The CDR3 extends over 14 amino acids. The germline V gene has CDR1 SNHLY and CDR2 FYNNEI. For the CDR3, the DNA is TGTGCCAGCAGTGAAGCTAAACGGAACTATGGCTACACCTTC. Translating it yields CASSEAKRNYGYTF.

This clonotype turned up a few times. This chain joins TRBV7-9 and TRBJ2-3; D is uncertain. Trimming removed 0 bases at V and 1 base at J, with 8 bases between. The CDR3 consists of 15 residues. Germline CDR1 and CDR2: SEHNR and FQNEAQ (reference sequence). The CDR3 region has the DNA TGTGCCAGCAGCTTAGCGAGGACCCGCACAGATACGCAGTATTTT. Its protein product is CASSLARTRTDTQYF.

This clonotype has a handful of counts. The genes are TRBV30 and TRBJ2-5; possibly TRBD1 or TRBD2 for D (5 bases each). Germline CDR1 is GTSNPN and CDR2 is SVGIG (reference sequence). V was pared by 0 bases and J by 7 bases, with 9 bases between. This CDR3 comprises 12 residues. The CDR3 sequence: CAWSVVGATQYF. The DNA for the CDR3 is TGTGCCTGGAGTGTAGTCGGGGCGACCCAGTACTTC.

The rearrangement uses TRBV4-3 and TRBJ2-1; D is unresolved. Trimming took off 0 bases at V and 6 bases at J, with 6 bases between the two ends. Germline V CDR1 and CDR2: LGHNA, YSLEER. CDR3 length: 13 residues. CDR3 amino acids: CASSQEASNEQFF. The CDR3 bases are TGCGCCAGCAGCCAAGAGGCCTCCAATGAGCAGTTCTTC.

The table lists this clonotype with a few counts. The chain couples TRBV20-1 to TRBJ2-1, with 10 bases lining up with TRBD2. V shed 0 bases and J 12 bases; nucleotides not matched to a gene: 11. In germline, CDR1 is DFQATT, CDR2 SNEGSKA (reference sequence). CDR3 length equals 15 residues. The CDR3 DNA reads TGCAGTGCTAGAGATAGGCTAGCGGGGGACTGGAGGCAGTTCTTC. Translated: CSARDRLAGDWRQFF.

This chain connects TRBV20-1 to TRBJ1-5; tentative D call: TRBD1 (5 bases). The CDR3 is made up of 15 amino acids. CDR1 and CDR2 from the germline V gene are DFQATT and SNEGSKA (reference sequence). CDR3 nucleotide sequence: TGCAGCGTCGGGATCACAGGAGTCGGCAATCAGCCCCAGCATTTT. It encodes CSVGITGVGNQPQHF.

This clonotype was found a few times. The V and J genes are TRBV6-2 or TRBV6-3 and TRBJ2-7; no definite D call. CDR3 length: 12 residues. Trimming took 0 bases from V and 7 from J, leaving 7 bases between them. Looked up from germline, CDR1 is MNHEY and CDR2 is SVGEGT. The DNA for the CDR3 is TGTGCCAGCAGTTACTCTGCCGTGGAGCAGTACGTC. Protein product: CASSYSAVEQYV.

This clonotype appeared a few times. This sequence joins TRBV6-2 or TRBV6-3 and TRBJ2-1, with D possibly matching TRBD2 (5 bases). The CDR3 runs to 14 residues. The germline CDR1 and CDR2 sequences are MNHEY and SVGEGT. Trimming took 2 bases from V and 5 from J, leaving 10 bases between them. CDR3 residues: CASSYGGFDNEQFF. The CDR3 DNA reads as TGTGCCAGCAGTTACGGAGGTTTCGACAATGAGCAGTTCTTC.

This clonotype was observed a handful of times. The chain is built from TRBV20-1 and TRBJ1-5; D might be TRBD1 (5 bases). Germline V CDR1 and CDR2: DFQATT, SNEGSKA (reference sequence). Between the trimmed V and J ends, which lost 5 bases and 6 bases, there was a span of 17 bases. The CDR3 has 14 amino acids. CDR3 in amino acids: CSAGKGRAGQPQHF. The CDR3 DNA reads as TGCAGTGCTGGGAAGGGCAGGGCTGGTCAGCCCCAGCATTTT.

This clonotype appeared a few times. The chain employs TRBV12-3 or TRBV12-4 and TRBJ2-2; D possibly corresponds to TRBD1 (6 bases). This CDR3 spans 13 amino acids. Trimming left V 8 bases short and J 6 bases short, with 13 bases between. The CDR3 spells CASQGPFSGELFF. DNA for the CDR3: TGTGCCAGCCAGGGGCCTTTTTCCGGGGAGCTGTTTTTT.

This clonotype showed up just a few times. The chain joins TRBV7-9 to TRBJ2-3, with 9 bases identical to TRBD2. There are 17 residues in the CDR3. CDR1 and CDR2 from the germline V gene are SEHNR and FQNEAQ (reference sequence). The V and J ends lost 3 bases and 3 bases, in that order; junction bases with no gene match: 10. CDR3 amino acids: CASSLGSSGSRTDTQYF. In DNA form, the CDR3 reads TGTGCCAGCAGCTTGGGGAGTAGCGGGAGTAGGACAGATACGCAGTATTTT.

This clonotype came up many times. This chain uses TRBV4-1 with TRBJ2-3; D uncertain. The CDR3 extends over 14 amino acids. The germline gives CDR1 MGHRA, CDR2 YSYEKL. Trimming took 3 bases from V and 2 from J, leaving 9 bases between them. CDR3 region: CASSHGANTDTQYF. The CDR3 coding sequence is TGCGCCAGCAGCCATGGTGCGAACACAGATACGCAGTATTTT.

This clonotype was counted a few times. The V and J genes are TRBV7-9 and TRBJ2-7; D call uncertain. Germline V CDR1 and CDR2: SEHNR, FQNEAQ (reference sequence). This CDR3 contains 11 residues. Trimming removed 2 bases from V and 7 bases from J, with 6 bases in between. CDR3 sequence (DNA): TGTGCCAGCAGCTTACTCGCAGAGCAGTACTTC. Translating gives CASSLLAEQYF.

The rearrangement links TRBV12-3 or TRBV12-4 to TRBJ1-1; D unclear. The CDR3 loop spans 16 amino acids. V lost 6 bases, J lost 1 base, and 18 bases lay in between. For the CDR3, the DNA is TGTGCCAGCAGATCCCGATGGACCGGCGAGAACACTGAAGCTTTCTTT. Protein: CASRSRWTGENTEAFF.

This clonotype turned up a few times. This sequence joins TRBV20-1 and TRBJ2-1; D is ambiguous. The ends were cut back, 0 bases at V and 4 bases at J, with 10 bases in the middle. The germline V gene has CDR1 DFQATT and CDR2 SNEGSKA (reference sequence). The CDR3 is 14 amino acids. DNA for the CDR3: TGCAGTGCTAGAGATAGTCTCTTATACAATGAGCAGTTCTTC. Translating gives CSARDSLLYNEQFF.

This chain uses TRBV6-6 with TRBJ2-3; D ambiguous. Germline V gives CDR1 MNHNY, CDR2 SVGAGI (reference sequence). The length of the CDR3 is 12 residues. The V gene lost 7 bases and the J gene lost 7 bases, with 12 bases spanning the gap. CDR3 sequence: CASTVDVNTQYF. The CDR3 region has the DNA TGTGCCAGCACAGTGGACGTTAATACGCAGTATTTT.

V is TRBV7-3 and J is TRBJ2-7; 10 bases align to TRBD1. Germline loops: CDR1 SGHTA, CDR2 FQGTGA. The V gene end was trimmed by 4 bases and the J gene end by 3 bases; junction bases not matched to a gene: 9. CDR3 length: 16 residues. The CDR3 coding sequence is TGTGCCAGCAGCTCCACCCGGGACAGGGGAAGCTACGAGCAGTACTTC. It is translated as CASSSTRDRGSYEQYF.

This clonotype was seen a few times. This chain uses TRBV11-2 with TRBJ1-2; D gene unclear. V lost 5 bases and J lost 4, with 17 bases in between. Germline CDR1 SGHAT, CDR2 FQNNGV. The CDR3 consists of 15 residues. CDR3 in amino acids: CASSPMLNPGYGYTF. CDR3 in DNA: TGTGCCAGCAGCCCGATGTTAAACCCAGGCTATGGCTACACCTTC.

This clonotype has more than one count but fewer than ten. CDR3 loop: CSARDTGFLSRAFF. For the CDR3, the DNA is TGCAGTGCTAGAGACACAGGGTTCCTGTCCCGGGCTTTCTTT. This chain links TRBV20-1 with TRBJ1-1, with TRBD1 as a possible D gene (6 bases). V was pared by 0 bases and J by 11 bases, with 19 bases between. Germline CDR1 DFQATT, CDR2 SNEGSKA (reference sequence). CDR3 size: 14 residues.

The chain is built from TRBV18 and TRBJ2-3; TRBD2 is a possible D gene (6 bases). This CDR3 region has 14 residues. The germline V gene encodes CDR1 KGHSH and CDR2 LQKENI. Trimming took 6 bases from V and 2 from J, leaving 12 bases between them. DNA of the CDR3: TGTGCCAGCTCGCCGGGACTTAACACAGATACGCAGTATTTT. Translated, it gives CASSPGLNTDTQYF.

This chain links TRBV27 with TRBJ2-1; 14 positions match TRBD2. The CDR3 contains 14 residues. Germline assignment: CDR1 MNHEY and CDR2 SMNVEV (reference sequence). J gave up 6 bases and V 6 bases, and 1 base lay outside the gene matches. In DNA form, the CDR3 reads TGTGCCAGCAGCGGGACTAGCGGGGGCAATGAGCAGTTCTTC. Translation: CASSGTSGGNEQFF.

Many counts were recorded for this clonotype. The chain uses TRBV3-1 and TRBJ1-6; D is undetermined. Germline CDR1 reads LGHDT; CDR2 reads YNNKEL (reference sequence). The CDR3 runs 15 residues. Trimming pared 2 bases from V and 7 bases from J, leaving 12 bases between. The CDR3 spells CASSQQVMRNSPLHF. The CDR3 nucleotides are TGTGCCAGCAGCCAACAAGTGATGAGGAATTCACCCCTCCACTTT.

This chain joins TRBV7-9 and TRBJ2-3; no reliable D call. Germline CDR1 and CDR2: SEHNR and FQNEAQ (reference sequence). The V and J ends lost 0 bases and 2 bases respectively, with 9 bases between them. The CDR3 consists of 15 residues. CDR3 sequence reads: CASSLANGHTDTQYF. The CDR3 region has the DNA TGTGCCAGCAGCTTAGCGAACGGGCACACAGATACGCAGTATTTT.

This clonotype occurred a few times. The chain combines TRBV6-5 with TRBJ2-3, with TRBD1 matching 7 bases. Trimming at V came to 7 bases and at J to 5 bases, leaving 6 bases not matched to a gene. This CDR3 spans 13 amino acids. Per the germline V gene, CDR1 is MNHEY and CDR2 is SVGAGI. CDR3 sequence reads: CASTPTGKDTQYF. CDR3 nucleotides: TGTGCCAGCACTCCGACAGGGAAAGATACGCAGTATTTT.

This clonotype showed up just a few times. The chain has TRBV7-2 and TRBJ2-1; D perhaps matches TRBD1 (5 bases). V was cut by 0 bases and J by 7 bases, with 7 bases left in between. Per the germline V gene, CDR1 is SGHTA and CDR2 is FQGNSA. The CDR3 contains 13 residues. The CDR3 DNA follows: TGTGCCAGCAGCTTAGCAGGACAAAATGAGCAGTTCTTC. Translating it yields CASSLAGQNEQFF.